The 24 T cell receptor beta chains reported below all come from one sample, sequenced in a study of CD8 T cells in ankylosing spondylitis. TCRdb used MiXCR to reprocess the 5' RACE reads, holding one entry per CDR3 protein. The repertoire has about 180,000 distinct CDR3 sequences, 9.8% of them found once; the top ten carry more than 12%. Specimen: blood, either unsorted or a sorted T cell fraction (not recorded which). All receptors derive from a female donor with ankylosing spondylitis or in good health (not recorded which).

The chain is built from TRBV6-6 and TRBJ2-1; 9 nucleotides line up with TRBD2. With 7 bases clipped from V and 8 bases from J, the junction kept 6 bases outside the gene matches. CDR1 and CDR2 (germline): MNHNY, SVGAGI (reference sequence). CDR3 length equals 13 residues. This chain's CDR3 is CASTRTSDHEQFF. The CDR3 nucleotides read TGTGCCAGCACCAGGACTAGCGACCATGAGCAGTTCTTC.

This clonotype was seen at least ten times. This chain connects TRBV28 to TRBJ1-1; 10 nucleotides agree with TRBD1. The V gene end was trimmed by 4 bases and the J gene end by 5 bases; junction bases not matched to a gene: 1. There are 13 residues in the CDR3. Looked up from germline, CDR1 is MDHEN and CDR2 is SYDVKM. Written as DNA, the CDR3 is TGTGCCAGCAGTTGGGACAGGGGAACTGAAGCTTTCTTT. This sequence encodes CASSWDRGTEAFF.

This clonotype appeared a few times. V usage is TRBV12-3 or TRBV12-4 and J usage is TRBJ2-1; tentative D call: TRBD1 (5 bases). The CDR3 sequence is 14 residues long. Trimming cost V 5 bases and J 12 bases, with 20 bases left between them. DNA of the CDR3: TGTGCCAGCAGTCCCCACCAGGGCTCAGGTGTGCAGTTCTTC. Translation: CASSPHQGSGVQFF.

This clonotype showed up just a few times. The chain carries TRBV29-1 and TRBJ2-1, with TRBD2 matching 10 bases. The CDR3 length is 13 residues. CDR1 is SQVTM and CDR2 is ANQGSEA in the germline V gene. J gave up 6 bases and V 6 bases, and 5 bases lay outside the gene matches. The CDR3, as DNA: TGCAGCGTAGGACTAGCGGAACTCAATGAGCAGTTCTTC. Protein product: CSVGLAELNEQFF.

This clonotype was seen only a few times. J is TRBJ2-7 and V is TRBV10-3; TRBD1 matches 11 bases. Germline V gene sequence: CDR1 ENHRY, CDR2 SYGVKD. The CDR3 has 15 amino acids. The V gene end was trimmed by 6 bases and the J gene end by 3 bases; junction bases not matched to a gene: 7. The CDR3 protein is CAISKGQGAFYEQYF. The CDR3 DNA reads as TGTGCCATCAGCAAAGGACAGGGGGCATTCTACGAGCAGTACTTC.

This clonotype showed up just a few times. DNA for the CDR3: TGTGCCAGCAGCTTAGTGGGGGCCAATGAGCAGTTCTTC. Encoded protein: CASSLVGANEQFF. V usage is TRBV11-2 and J usage is TRBJ2-1, with a possible D match to TRBD1 (6 bases). This CDR3 contains 13 residues. Trimming shortened V by 1 base and J by 6 bases, and 7 bases separated the two germline ends. Germline assignment: CDR1 SGHAT and CDR2 FQNNGV. Full variable domain (outside the CDR3, taken from reference TRBV11-2 and TRBJ2-1): EAGVAQSPRYKIIEKRQSVAFWCNPISGHATLYWYQQILGQGPKLLIQFQNNGVVDDSQLPKDRFSAERLKGVDSTLKIQPAKLEDSAVYLCASSLVGANEQFFGPGTRLTVL.

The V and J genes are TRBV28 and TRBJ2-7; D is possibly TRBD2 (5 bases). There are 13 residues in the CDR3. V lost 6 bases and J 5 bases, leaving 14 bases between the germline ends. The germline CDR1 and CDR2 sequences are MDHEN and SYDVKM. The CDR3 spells CASRWSGPNEQYF. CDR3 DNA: TGTGCCAGCAGATGGAGCGGTCCCAACGAGCAGTACTTC.

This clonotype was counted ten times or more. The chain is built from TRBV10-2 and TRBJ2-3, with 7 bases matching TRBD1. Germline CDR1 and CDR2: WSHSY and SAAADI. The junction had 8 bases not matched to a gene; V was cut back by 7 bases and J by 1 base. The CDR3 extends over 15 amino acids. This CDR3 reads CASKGTAYGTDTQYF. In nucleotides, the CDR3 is TGCGCCAGCAAAGGGACAGCATATGGCACAGATACGCAGTATTTT.

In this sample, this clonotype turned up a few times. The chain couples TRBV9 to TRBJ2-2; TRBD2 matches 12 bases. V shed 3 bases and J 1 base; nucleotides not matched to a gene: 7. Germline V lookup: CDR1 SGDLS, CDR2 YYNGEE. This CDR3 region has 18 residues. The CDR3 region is CASSGPGTSGLNTGELFF. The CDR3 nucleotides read TGTGCCAGCAGCGGCCCCGGGACTAGCGGGTTGAACACCGGGGAGCTGTTTTTT.

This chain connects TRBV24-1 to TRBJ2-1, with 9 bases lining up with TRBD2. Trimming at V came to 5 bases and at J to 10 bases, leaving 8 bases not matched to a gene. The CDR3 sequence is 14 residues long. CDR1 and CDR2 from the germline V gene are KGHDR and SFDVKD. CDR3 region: CATSARAGGREQFF. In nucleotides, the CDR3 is TGTGCCACCAGTGCTAGGGCGGGAGGGCGAGAGCAGTTCTTC.

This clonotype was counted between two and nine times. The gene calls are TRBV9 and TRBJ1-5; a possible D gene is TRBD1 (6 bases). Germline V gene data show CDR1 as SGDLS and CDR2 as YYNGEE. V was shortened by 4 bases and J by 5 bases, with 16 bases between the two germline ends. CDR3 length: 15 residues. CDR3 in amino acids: CASSKGAGADQPQHF. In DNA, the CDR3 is TGTGCCAGCAGCAAAGGGGCGGGGGCTGATCAGCCCCAGCATTTT.

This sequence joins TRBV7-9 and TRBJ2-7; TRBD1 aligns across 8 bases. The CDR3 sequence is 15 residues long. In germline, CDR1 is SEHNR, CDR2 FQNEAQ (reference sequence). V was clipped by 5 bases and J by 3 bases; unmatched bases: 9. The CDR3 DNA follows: TGTGCCAGCAGCAAGATGGGACAGGCCAGCTACGAGCAGTACTTC. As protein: CASSKMGQASYEQYF.

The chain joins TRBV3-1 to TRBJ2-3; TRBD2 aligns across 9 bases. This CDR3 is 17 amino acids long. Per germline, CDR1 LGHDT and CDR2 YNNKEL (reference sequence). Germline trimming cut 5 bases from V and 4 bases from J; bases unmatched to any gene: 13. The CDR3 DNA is TGTGCCAGCAGCGCCGGGGTAGCGGGAGATCTCGCAGATACGCAGTATTTT. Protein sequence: CASSAGVAGDLADTQYF.

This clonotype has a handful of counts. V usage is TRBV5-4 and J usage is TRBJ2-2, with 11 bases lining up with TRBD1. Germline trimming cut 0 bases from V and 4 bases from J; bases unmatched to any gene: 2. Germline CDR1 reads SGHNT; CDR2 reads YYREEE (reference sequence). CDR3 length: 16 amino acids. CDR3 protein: CASSLEGTGGTGELFF. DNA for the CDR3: TGTGCCAGCAGCTTGGAGGGGACAGGGGGCACCGGGGAGCTGTTTTTT.

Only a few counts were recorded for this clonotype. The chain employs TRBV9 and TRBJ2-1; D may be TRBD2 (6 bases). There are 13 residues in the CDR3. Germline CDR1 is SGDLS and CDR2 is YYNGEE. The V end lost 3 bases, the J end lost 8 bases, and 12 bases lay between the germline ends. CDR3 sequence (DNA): TGTGCCAGCAGCGCCCGGAGGGTAGATGAGCAGTTCTTC. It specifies CASSARRVDEQFF.

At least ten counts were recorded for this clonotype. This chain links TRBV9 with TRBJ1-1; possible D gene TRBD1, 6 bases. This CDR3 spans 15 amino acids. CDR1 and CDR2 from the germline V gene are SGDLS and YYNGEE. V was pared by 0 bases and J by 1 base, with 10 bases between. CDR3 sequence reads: CASSVEGGENTEAFF. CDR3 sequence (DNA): TGTGCCAGCAGCGTAGAAGGGGGAGAGAACACTGAAGCTTTCTTT.

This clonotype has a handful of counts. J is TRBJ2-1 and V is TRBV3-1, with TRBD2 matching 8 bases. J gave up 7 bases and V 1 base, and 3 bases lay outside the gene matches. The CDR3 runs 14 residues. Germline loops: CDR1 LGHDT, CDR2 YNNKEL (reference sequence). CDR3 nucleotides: TGTGCCAGCAGCCAAGGTCCGGGGGGGAATGAGCAGTTCTTC. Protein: CASSQGPGGNEQFF.

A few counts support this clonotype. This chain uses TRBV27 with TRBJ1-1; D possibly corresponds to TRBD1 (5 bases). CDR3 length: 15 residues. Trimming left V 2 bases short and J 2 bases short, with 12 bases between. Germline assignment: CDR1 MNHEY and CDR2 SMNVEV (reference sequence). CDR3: CASSLGWGPNTEAFF. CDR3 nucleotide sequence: TGTGCCAGCAGTTTAGGCTGGGGCCCTAACACTGAAGCTTTCTTT.

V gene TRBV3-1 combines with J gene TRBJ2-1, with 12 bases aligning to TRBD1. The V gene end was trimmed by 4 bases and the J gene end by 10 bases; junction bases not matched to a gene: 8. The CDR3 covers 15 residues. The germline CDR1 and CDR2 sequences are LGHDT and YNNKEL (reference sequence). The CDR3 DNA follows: TGTGCCAGCAGCCTCCGGGACAGGGGGCTTGGGGAGCAGTTCTTC. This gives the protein CASSLRDRGLGEQFF.

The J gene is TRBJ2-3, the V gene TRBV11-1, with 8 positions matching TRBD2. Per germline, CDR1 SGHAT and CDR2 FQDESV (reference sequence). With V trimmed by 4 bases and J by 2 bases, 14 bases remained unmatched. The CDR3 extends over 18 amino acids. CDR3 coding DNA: TGTGCCAGCAGCTCTGTACTCGGCCTAGCGGGTAACACAGATACGCAGTATTTT. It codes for CASSSVLGLAGNTDTQYF.

This CDR3 reads CASGPDRVPDTQYF. The CDR3 bases are TGTGCTAGTGGTCCCGACAGGGTTCCAGATACGCAGTATTTT. This chain connects TRBV12-5 to TRBJ2-3; 7 bases align to TRBD1. V was pared by 5 bases and J by 4 bases, with 6 bases of the junction left unmatched. The CDR3 extends over 14 amino acids. The germline CDR1 and CDR2 sequences are LGHNT and FRNRAP.

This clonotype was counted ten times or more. The CDR3 spells CASSLSRTAQSGYTF. The CDR3 nucleotides read TGTGCCAGCAGTTTATCAAGGACAGCCCAATCTGGCTACACCTTC. The chain links TRBV27 to TRBJ1-2, with D possibly TRBD1 on 6 matching bases. The CDR3 spans 15 residues. Germline V CDR1 and CDR2: MNHEY, SMNVEV (reference sequence). V lost 0 bases and J lost 7, with 15 bases in between.

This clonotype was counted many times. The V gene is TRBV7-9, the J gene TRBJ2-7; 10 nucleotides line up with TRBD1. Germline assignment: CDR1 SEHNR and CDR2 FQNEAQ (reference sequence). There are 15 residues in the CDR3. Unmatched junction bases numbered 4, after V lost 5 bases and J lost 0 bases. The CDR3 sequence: CASSTGTGVSYEQYF. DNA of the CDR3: TGTGCCAGCAGCACCGGGACAGGGGTCTCCTACGAGCAGTACTTC.

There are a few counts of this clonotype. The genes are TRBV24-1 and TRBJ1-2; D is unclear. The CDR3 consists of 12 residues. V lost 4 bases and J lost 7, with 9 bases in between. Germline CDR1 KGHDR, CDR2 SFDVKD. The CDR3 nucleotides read TGTGCCACCAGTGACCGTAGTGGTGGCTACACCTTC. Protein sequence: CATSDRSGGYTF.